A selection of T cell receptor beta chains follows, all from one sample in a study of blood T cell repertoires in COVID-19. This table comes from immunoSEQ multiplex PCR, and its TCRdb copy is limited to in-frame clones, with some not included. The repertoire consists of some 110,000 clones, with less than 85% occurring once and the leading ten covering approximately 2.5%. Sequencing was carried out using peripheral blood. All receptors derive from a man aged 30 to 45 with acute or convalescent COVID-19. CDR3s include the opening cysteine and the closing phenylalanine or tryptophan. D genes are given only for firm matches. Clone size is not always given. Where it is, it says once, few, many or a class for expanded clones.

CASSLNEAAPVNEQFF	TGTGCCAGCAGCTTAAATGAAGCGGCCCCAGTCAATGAGCAGTTCTTC	NA	TRBJ2-1	TRBV7-3	NA
CASSLRWGDEQYF	TGTGCCAGCAGCCTAAGGTGGGGGGACGAGCAGTACTTC	NA	TRBJ2-7	TRBV5-8	NA
CASSQDVGDGETQYF	TGTGCCAGCAGCCAAGATGTAGGGGATGGCGAGACCCAGTACTTC	NA	TRBJ2-5	TRBV14	NA
CASSYSDRDNEQFF	TGTGCCAGCAGTTACTCGGACAGGGATAATGAGCAGTTCTTC	TRBD1	TRBJ2-1	TRBV6-5	NA
CASTEDRAFSDSPLHF	TGCGCCAGCACCGAAGACAGGGCCTTCTCTGATTCACCCCTCCACTTT	TRBD1	TRBJ1-6	TRBV5-1	NA
CASSIRVGEQFF	TGTGCCAGTAGTATCCGGGTGGGTGAGCAGTTCTTC	NA	TRBJ2-1	TRBV19	NA
CASSLWTPNSPLHF	TGTGCCAGCAGCTTGTGGACTCCCAATTCACCCCTCCACTTT	NA	TRBJ1-6	TRBV7-9	once
CASSPGGGTDTQYF	TGTGCCAGCAGCCCCGGGGGGGGAACAGATACGCAGTATTTT	TRBD2	TRBJ2-3	TRBV9	NA
CASSPPGGRETQYF	TGTGCCAGTAGTCCCCCCGGGGGGCGAGAGACCCAGTACTTC	NA	TRBJ2-5	TRBV19	NA
CASSQGTVKTETQYF	TGCGCCAGCAGCCAAGGGACAGTTAAAACAGAGACCCAGTACTTC	NA	TRBJ2-5	TRBV4-3	NA
CASSTPRDRNYNEQFF	TGTGCCAGCAGTACCCCCCGGGACAGGAACTACAATGAGCAGTTCTTC	TRBD1	TRBJ2-1	TRBV27	NA
CASSQGQGFDYGYTF	TGCGCCAGCAGCCAAGGACAGGGGTTTGACTATGGCTACACCTTC	TRBD1	TRBJ1-2	TRBV4-3	NA
CAISDDGSRFISGNTIYF	TGTGCCATCAGTGATGACGGATCTAGATTTATCTCTGGAAACACCATATATTTT	NA	TRBJ1-3	TRBV10-3	NA
CASSYLRGAYNEQFF	TGTGCCAGCAGTTATCTGCGCGGCGCCTACAATGAGCAGTTCTTC	NA	TRBJ2-1	TRBV6-6	NA
CASSWGLAGRTDTQYF	TGTGCCAGCAGCTGGGGGCTAGCGGGGAGGACAGATACGCAGTATTTT	TRBD2	TRBJ2-3	TRBV11-3	once
CASSVSGDFYGYTF	TGTGCCAGTAGTGTCTCGGGGGACTTCTATGGCTACACCTTC	NA	TRBJ1-2	TRBV19	NA
CASSDTKGTSGGAPGELFF	TGTGCCAGCAGCGACACGAAAGGGACTAGCGGGGGGGCCCCCGGGGAGCTGTTTTTT	TRBD2	TRBJ2-2	TRBV9	NA
CASTSRGGAGNEQFF	TGTGCCAGTACCTCTCGGGGGGGCGCGGGCAATGAGCAGTTCTTC	TRBD2	TRBJ2-1	TRBV19	NA
CASSLRRNQPQHF	TGTGCCAGCAGTTTGAGGCGGAATCAGCCCCAGCATTTT	NA	TRBJ1-5	TRBV12-3/TRBV12-4	few
CASSVGQGVADTQYF	TGTGCCAGCAGCGTAGGACAGGGGGTTGCAGATACGCAGTATTTT	TRBD1	TRBJ2-3	TRBV9	NA
CANTLWGRPFLWDYTF	TGCGCCAACACCCTCTGGGGCAGGCCGTTTTTGTGGGACTACACCTTC	NA	TRBJ1-2	TRBV10-1	NA
CSEGQGKETQYF	TGCAGCGAGGGGCAGGGGAAAGAGACCCAGTACTTC	NA	TRBJ2-5	TRBV29-1	once
CASSLGSSKNIQYF	TGTGCCAGCAGCCTCGGGTCCTCCAAAAACATTCAGTACTTC	NA	TRBJ2-4	TRBV3-1/TRBV3-2	NA
CASSLDGPPYGYTF	TGTGCCAGCAGCTTGGATGGCCCTCCCTATGGCTACACCTTC	NA	TRBJ1-2	TRBV5-5	once
CASSERGGGTNEQFF	TGTGCCAGCAGTGAGCGGGGGGGCGGCACCAATGAGCAGTTCTTC	TRBD2	TRBJ2-1	TRBV6-4	few
CASSPQGTEAFF	TGTGCCAGCAGTCCTCAGGGGACTGAAGCTTTCTTT	NA	TRBJ1-1	TRBV6-5	NA
CASARSEEALTDTQYF	TGTGCCAGCGCACGATCGGAGGAGGCCCTCACAGATACGCAGTATTTT	NA	TRBJ2-3	TRBV2	NA
CATSRDRTLNTEAFF	TGTGCCACCAGCAGAGATCGGACACTGAACACTGAAGCTTTCTTT	NA	TRBJ1-1	TRBV15	NA
CATRGEDSGPGELFF	TGCGCCACCCGCGGGGAGGACTCCGGGCCCGGGGAGCTGTTTTTT	NA	TRBJ2-2	TRBV5-1	NA
CASSPRGGGLDTEAFF	TGTGCCAGCAGCCCCCGCGGGGGCGGCTTGGACACTGAAGCTTTCTTT	NA	TRBJ1-1	TRBV9	NA
CASSEGAEGPRAFF	TGTGCCAGCAGCGAGGGGGCCGAGGGGCCTAGGGCTTTCTTT	TRBD1	TRBJ1-1	TRBV9	NA
CASSSLTGGGTEAFF	TGTGCCAGCAGTTCCCTGACAGGGGGGGGCACTGAAGCTTTCTTT	TRBD1	TRBJ1-1	TRBV27	NA
CASSWTWTGDQETQYF	TGTGCCAGCAGCTGGACGTGGACAGGGGATCAAGAGACCCAGTACTTC	TRBD1	TRBJ2-5	TRBV7-6	NA
CASSPSGGRFVYEQFF	TGTGCCAGCAGCCCCTCGGGCGGGAGGTTCGTATATGAGCAGTTCTTC	TRBD2	TRBJ2-1	TRBV4-2	NA
CAISERGTGNYEQYF	TGTGCCATCAGTGAACGAGGGACAGGGAACTACGAGCAGTACTTC	TRBD1	TRBJ2-7	TRBV10-3	NA
CASSLGASEKLFF	TGTGCCAGCAGCTTAGGGGCGAGTGAAAAACTGTTTTTT	NA	TRBJ1-4	TRBV7-2	few
CAWSGGRGHGYTF	TGTGCCTGGAGTGGGGGCAGGGGGCATGGCTACACCTTC	TRBD1	TRBJ1-2	TRBV30	NA
CASSSEGGQPQHF	TGCGCCAGCAGCTCGGAAGGGGGTCAGCCCCAGCATTTT	NA	TRBJ1-5	TRBV5-1	NA
CASSLDWDRGQGTFF	TGTGCCAGCAGCCTTGATTGGGACAGGGGGCAGGGAACTTTCTTT	TRBD1	TRBJ1-1	TRBV5-6	NA
CASSSGSITDTQYF	TGTGCCAGCAGCTCAGGGTCGATCACAGATACGCAGTATTTT	NA	TRBJ2-3	TRBV5-4	NA
CASSTLGQDYGYTF	TGTGCCAGTAGTACCCTGGGACAGGACTATGGCTACACCTTC	TRBD1	TRBJ1-2	TRBV19	NA
CASSLVVVEPTDTQYF	TGTGCCAGCAGCTTAGTTGTGGTAGAGCCCACAGATACGCAGTATTTT	NA	TRBJ2-3	TRBV7-9	NA
CASSRRDYTDTQYF	TGTGCCAGCAGCCGCCGGGACTACACAGATACGCAGTATTTT	TRBD2	TRBJ2-3	TRBV14	NA
CATSRDKGNNEKLFF	TGTGCCACCAGCAGAGATAAGGGGAATAATGAAAAACTGTTTTTT	NA	TRBJ1-4	TRBV15	NA
CASSGYQPQHF	TGCGCCAGTTCAGGGTATCAGCCCCAGCATTTT	NA	TRBJ1-5	TRBV10-1	NA
CSVAGQGNEKLFF	TGCAGCGTTGCTGGACAGGGTAACGAAAAACTGTTTTTT	TRBD1	TRBJ1-4	TRBV29-1	once
CASSGGGAPGTDTQYF	TGTGCCAGTAGTGGCGGGGGGGCCCCCGGCACAGATACGCAGTATTTT	TRBD2	TRBJ2-3	TRBV19	NA
CASSLVSGGTTSTDTQYF	TGTGCCAGCAGCTTGGTTAGCGGGGGGACCACTAGCACAGATACGCAGTATTTT	TRBD2	TRBJ2-3	TRBV5-6	NA
CASSQDSYNEQFF	TGCGCCAGCAGCCAAGACAGTTACAATGAGCAGTTCTTC	NA	TRBJ2-1	TRBV4-3	few
CASSQGLAVGELFF	TGCGCCAGCAGCCAGGGACTAGCTGTCGGGGAGCTGTTTTTT	TRBD2	TRBJ2-2	TRBV4-3	NA
CASTPEDPQENYGYTF	TGTGCCAGCACGCCCGAAGACCCACAGGAAAACTATGGCTACACCTTC	NA	TRBJ1-2	TRBV6-6	NA
CSVFRLGYGYTF	TGCAGCGTCTTTAGACTTGGGTATGGCTACACCTTC	NA	TRBJ1-2	TRBV29-1	few
CASSLQPNTEAFF	TGTGCCAGCAGTCTACAGCCGAACACTGAAGCTTTCTTT	NA	TRBJ1-1	TRBV25-1	NA
CASSPRIGGELFF	TGTGCCAGCAGTCCTCGGATCGGGGGGGAGCTGTTTTTT	NA	TRBJ2-2	TRBV12-3/TRBV12-4	few
CAWNRPTGGLTEAFF	TGTGCCTGGAACCGCCCGACAGGGGGCCTCACTGAAGCTTTCTTT	TRBD1	TRBJ1-1	TRBV30	once
CASSLFQYTNTGELFF	TGTGCCAGCAGTTTATTTCAGTATACGAACACCGGGGAGCTGTTTTTT	NA	TRBJ2-2	TRBV28	NA
CASSVGVGQGVEQYF	TGTGCCAGCAGCGTTGGTGTCGGACAGGGGGTCGAGCAGTACTTC	TRBD1	TRBJ2-7	TRBV7-2	NA
CASSLWGEVGQPQHF	TGTGCCAGCAGCTTGTGGGGAGAGGTCGGTCAGCCCCAGCATTTT	NA	TRBJ1-5	TRBV5-5	NA
CASSLERVFNEQYF	TGTGCCAGCAGCTTAGAGAGGGTTTTCAACGAGCAGTACTTC	NA	TRBJ2-7	TRBV13	NA
CASSEMEFSGNTIYF	TGTGCCAGCAGTGAAATGGAGTTCTCTGGAAACACCATATATTTT	NA	TRBJ1-3	TRBV6-1	NA